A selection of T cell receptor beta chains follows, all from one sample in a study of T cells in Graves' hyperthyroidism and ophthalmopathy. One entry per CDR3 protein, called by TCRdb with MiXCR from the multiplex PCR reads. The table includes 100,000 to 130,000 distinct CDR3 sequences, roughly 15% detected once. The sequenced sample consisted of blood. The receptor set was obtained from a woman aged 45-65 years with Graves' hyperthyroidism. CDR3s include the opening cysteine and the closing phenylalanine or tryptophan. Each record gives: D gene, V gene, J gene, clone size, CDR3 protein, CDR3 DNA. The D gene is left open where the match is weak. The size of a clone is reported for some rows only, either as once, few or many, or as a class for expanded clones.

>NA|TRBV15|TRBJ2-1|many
CATSRHAGPYEQFF
TGTGCCACCAGCAGACATGCGGGTCCCTATGAGCAGTTCTTC
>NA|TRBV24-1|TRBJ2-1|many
CATSGGAYNEQFF
TGTGCCACCAGTGGCGGGGCCTACAATGAGCAGTTCTTC
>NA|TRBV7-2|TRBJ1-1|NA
CVSSLLTGTEAFF
TGTGTCAGCAGCTTATTAACCGGGACTGAAGCTTTCTTT
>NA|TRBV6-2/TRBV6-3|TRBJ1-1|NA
CASSNSFMNTEAFF
TGTGCCAGCAGTAACAGCTTCATGAACACTGAAGCTTTCTTT
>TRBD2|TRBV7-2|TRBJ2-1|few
CASSNPVGGRAYNEQFF
TGTGCCAGCAGCAACCCGGTCGGCGGGAGAGCCTACAATGAGCAGTTCTTC
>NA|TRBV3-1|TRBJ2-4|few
CASSLNRENIQYF
TGTGCCAGCAGCCTTAACAGGGAAAACATTCAGTACTTC
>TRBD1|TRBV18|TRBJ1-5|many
CASSPDRTNQPQHF
TGTGCCAGCTCACCGGACAGGACAAATCAGCCCCAGCATTTT
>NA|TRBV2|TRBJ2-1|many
CASSEITDYNEQFF
TGTGCCAGCAGTGAAATAACTGACTACAATGAGCAGTTCTTC
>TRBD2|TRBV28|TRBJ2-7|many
CASSGWREIYEQYF
TGTGCCAGCAGTGGATGGCGGGAGATCTACGAGCAGTACTTC
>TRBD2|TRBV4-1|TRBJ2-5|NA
CASSKGLAQETQYF
TGCGCCAGCAGCAAAGGACTAGCTCAAGAGACCCAGTACTTC
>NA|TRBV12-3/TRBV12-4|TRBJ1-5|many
CASSFRAGNFQPQHF
TGTGCCAGCAGTTTTCGGGCAGGGAATTTTCAGCCCCAGCATTTT
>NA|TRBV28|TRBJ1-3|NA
CASSGGLVSGNTIYF
TGTGCTTCGTCGGGGGGATTGGTTTCAGGAAACACCATATATTTT
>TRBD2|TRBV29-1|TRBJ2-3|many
CSVEVSGSGTDTQYF
TGCAGCGTTGAGGTTAGCGGGAGTGGCACAGATACGCAGTATTTT
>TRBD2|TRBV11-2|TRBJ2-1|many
CASRSSGRSSEQFF
TGTGCCAGCAGGTCTAGCGGGAGGTCGAGTGAGCAGTTCTTC